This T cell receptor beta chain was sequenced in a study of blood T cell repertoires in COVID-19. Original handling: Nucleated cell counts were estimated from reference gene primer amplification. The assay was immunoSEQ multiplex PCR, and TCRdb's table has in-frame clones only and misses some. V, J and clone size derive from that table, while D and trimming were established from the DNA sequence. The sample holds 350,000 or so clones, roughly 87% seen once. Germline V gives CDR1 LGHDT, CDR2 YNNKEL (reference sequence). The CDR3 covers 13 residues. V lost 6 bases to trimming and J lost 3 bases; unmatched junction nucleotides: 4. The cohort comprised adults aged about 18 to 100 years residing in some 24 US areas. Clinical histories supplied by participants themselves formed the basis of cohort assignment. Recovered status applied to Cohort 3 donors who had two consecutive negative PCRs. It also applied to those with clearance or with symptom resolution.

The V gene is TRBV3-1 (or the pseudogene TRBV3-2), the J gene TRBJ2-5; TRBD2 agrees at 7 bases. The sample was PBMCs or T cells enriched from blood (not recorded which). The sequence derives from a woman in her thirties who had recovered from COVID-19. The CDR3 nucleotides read TGTGCCAGCAGTTGGGGGGGAAAAGAGACCCAGTACTTC. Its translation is CASSWGGKETQYF.